The 32 T cell receptor beta chains presented below share a single source sample, sequenced in a study of liver allograft versus peripheral blood T cells. As for the study in general: Graft-liver T cell receptor repertoires were compared against recipient peripheral blood repertoires.

Via MiXCR, TCRdb re-called the reads, giving one row per CDR3 protein. The sample contains roughly 3,500 distinct CDR3 sequences, roughly a sixth of which appear only once. Receptor source: a human patient who had a liver transplant. Part of the T cells may come from the graft donor.

In its sample, this clonotype ranks as medium-sized. J is TRBJ1-1 and V is TRBV7-9, with D possibly TRBD1 on 5 matching bases. The V end lost 4 bases, the J end lost 2 bases, and 5 bases lay between the germline ends. The CDR3 is 12 amino acids. The germline V gene encodes CDR1 SEHNR and CDR2 FQNEAQ (reference sequence). CDR3 protein: CASSWDNTEAFF. In nucleotides, the CDR3 is TGTGCCAGCAGCTGGGACAACACTGAAGCTTTCTTT.

By sample share, this clonotype is large. This chain connects TRBV16 to TRBJ1-1; TRBD1 matches 7 bases. This CDR3 has 15 amino acids. CDR1 is KGHSY and CDR2 is FQNENV in the germline V gene. The V and J ends lost 5 bases and 5 bases, in that order; junction bases with no gene match: 11. The CDR3, as DNA: TGTGCCAGCAGCTTTCAGACAGGGATTGGAACTGAAGCTTTCTTT. This translates into CASSFQTGIGTEAFF.

By share of the sample, this clonotype is medium-sized (0.01 to 0.1%). This rearrangement joins TRBV6-2 or TRBV6-3 to TRBJ2-7, with D perhaps assigned TRBD1 or TRBD2 (5 bases each). This CDR3 has 13 residues. The V gene's germline CDR1 is MNHEY and CDR2 SVGEGT. V was shortened by 7 bases and J by 5 bases, with 15 bases between the two germline ends. CDR3 DNA sequence: TGTGCCAGCACCGCCCGGGGCAGGAACGAGCAGTACGTC. It codes for CASTARGRNEQYV.

Remarks on this clonotype: A much larger clone differs by one base, so this may be a read error. The chain employs TRBV2 and TRBJ1-2; 7 positions match TRBD1. CDR1 SNHLY and CDR2 FYNNEI come from the germline V gene. CDR3 length: 13 amino acids. J gave up 4 bases and V 6 bases, and 5 bases lay outside the gene matches. The CDR3 region has the DNA TGTGCCAGCAGACTACAGGGGAGCTATGGCTACACCTTC. Protein product: CASRLQGSYGYTF. The variable domain in full, with the rest retrieved from reference TRBV2 and TRBJ1-2, is EPEVTQTPSHQVTQMGQEVILRCVPISNHLYFYWYRQILGQKVEFLVSFYNNEISEKSEIFDDQFSVERPDGSNFTLKIRSTKLEDSAMYFCASRLQGSYGYTFGSGTRLTVV.

The CDR3 reads CASSREHQPQHF. Written as DNA, the CDR3 is TGTGCCAGCAGCCGAGAGCATCAGCCCCAGCATTTT. The rearrangement links TRBV5-6 to TRBJ1-5, with unresolved D. The CDR3 runs 12 residues. V lost 4 bases to trimming and J lost 5 bases, with 7 bases between them. CDR1 and CDR2 (germline): SGHDT, YYEEEE.

Judged by abundance, this clonotype is medium-sized. The rearrangement uses TRBV6-2 or TRBV6-3 and TRBJ1-1; 9 bases match TRBD1. The CDR3 spans 14 residues. Germline CDR1 MNHEY, CDR2 SVGEGT. J lost 6 bases, V lost 8 bases, and 10 bases had no gene match. The CDR3 DNA reads as TGTGCCAGCCTCGTTACACAGGGGGCTTCTGAAGCTTTCTTT. This translates into CASLVTQGASEAFF.

The chain has TRBV9 and TRBJ1-3; the match to TRBD1 covers 12 bases. CDR1 is SGDLS and CDR2 is YYNGEE in the germline V gene. Losses at the gene ends were 4 bases for V and 2 bases for J; bases not matched to a gene: 4. The CDR3 has 16 amino acids. Here the CDR3 DNA reads TGTGCCAGCAGCCAGGGACAGGGGGCGCCTGGAAACACCATATATTTT. It specifies CASSQGQGAPGNTIYF.

This clonotype is medium-sized within its sample. The chain recombines TRBV19 with TRBJ1-1; D is unclear. Germline V lookup: CDR1 LNHDA, CDR2 SQIVND (reference sequence). Trimming left V 5 bases short and J 1 base short, with 14 bases between. CDR3 size: 15 residues. The CDR3 reads CASSPLAPRNTEAFF. CDR3 coding DNA: TGTGCCAGTAGTCCCCTGGCACCGAGGAACACTGAAGCTTTCTTT. The entire variable domain, with the rest obtained from reference TRBV19 and TRBJ1-1, is as follows: DGGITQSPKYLFRKEGQNVTLSCEQNLNHDAMYWYRQDPGQGLRLIYYSQIVNDFQKGDIAEGYSVSREKKESFPLTVTSAQKNPTAFYLCASSPLAPRNTEAFFGQGTRLTVV.

To note about this clonotype: One junction end does not reproduce the germline sequence, and a read error may be involved. The V and J genes are TRBV6-2 or TRBV6-3 and TRBJ2-7, with D possibly matching TRBD2 (6 bases). In germline, CDR1 is MNHEY, CDR2 SVGEGT. The CDR3 is made up of 16 amino acids. DNA for the CDR3: TGTACCAGCGATCATCCGGGGCGGGGTAACTACAATGAGCAGTACTTC. Protein product: CTSDHPGRGNYNEQYF.

The V gene is TRBV7-2, the J gene TRBJ2-5, with D tentatively TRBD2 (5 bases). Germline V gene data show CDR1 as SGHTA and CDR2 as FQGNSA. Between the trimmed V and J ends, which lost 7 bases and 5 bases, there was a span of 17 bases. The CDR3 has 14 residues. In nucleotides, the CDR3 is TGTGCCAGCAAGAACGGGCTAGCCGGCGAGACCCAGTACTTC. Residues: CASKNGLAGETQYF.

This clonotype came up many times. The V gene is TRBV6-5, the J gene TRBJ2-7; tentative D call: TRBD1 (5 bases). The CDR3 runs to 14 residues. Trimming cost V 0 bases and J 3 bases, with 9 bases left between them. Germline CDR1 MNHEY, CDR2 SVGAGI. DNA for the CDR3: TGTGCCAGCAGTTACTCGCGGCAGGGCTACGAGCAGTACGTC. Translating gives CASSYSRQGYEQYV.

The rearrangement uses TRBV2 and TRBJ1-2, with D uncertain. Trimming removed 1 base at V and 3 bases at J, with 9 bases between. CDR1 is SNHLY and CDR2 is FYNNEI in the germline V gene. This CDR3 has 14 amino acids. The CDR3 DNA follows: TGTGCCAGCAGTGAAGACTACCGAGACTATGGCTACACCTTC. Protein: CASSEDYRDYGYTF.

This clonotype was seen a handful of times. The rearrangement links TRBV2 to TRBJ1-3; D is ambiguous. Germline V lookup: CDR1 SNHLY, CDR2 FYNNEI. CDR3 length: 12 residues. The V end lost 5 bases, the J end lost 3 bases, and 5 bases lay between the germline ends. The CDR3 sequence is CASSKGGNTIYF. As DNA, the CDR3 is TGTGCCAGCAGTAAAGGTGGAAACACCATATATTTT.

This rearrangement joins TRBV12-3 or TRBV12-4 to TRBJ1-6; a weak D match, TRBD1 (5 bases). V was cut by 5 bases and J by 10 bases, with 21 bases left in between. The CDR3 has 16 residues. CDR3 in amino acids: CASSNGAGTTASPLHF. The CDR3 DNA reads TGTGCCAGCAGTAACGGGGCTGGAACTACGGCATCACCCCTCCACTTT.

This clonotype is termed medium-sized. The chain combines TRBV6-2 or TRBV6-3 with TRBJ1-4, with 7 bases lining up with TRBD1. V lost 6 bases, J lost 8 bases, and 9 bases stayed unmatched. Germline V CDR1 and CDR2: MNHEY, SVGEGT. The CDR3 sequence is 14 residues long. CDR3 sequence reads: CASSRDRLAEKLFF. CDR3 bases: TGTGCCAGCAGCAGGGACAGACTTGCGGAAAAACTGTTTTTT.

The chain combines TRBV2 with TRBJ1-1, with D possibly being TRBD1 (5 bases). V lost 7 bases and J lost 4, with 13 bases in between. The CDR3 spans 13 residues. In germline, CDR1 is SNHLY, CDR2 FYNNEI. The CDR3 bases are TGTGCCAGCACGGTAGGGGAGGGCACTGAAGCTTTCTTT. Its protein product is CASTVGEGTEAFF.

By proportion, this clonotype is medium-sized. The chain employs TRBV6-5 and TRBJ1-2; D not resolved. V was clipped by 5 bases and J by 7 bases, with 17 bases between them. The germline V gene has CDR1 MNHEY and CDR2 SVGAGI. The CDR3 runs to 14 residues. Here the CDR3 DNA reads TGTGCCAGCAGTCCGAGCGGGGTTATCGGTGGCTACACCTTC. Translated, it gives CASSPSGVIGGYTF.

By proportion, this clonotype is medium-sized. The chain has TRBV15 and TRBJ1-6; D is perhaps TRBD1 (6 bases). The CDR3 spans 14 residues. Trimming shortened V by 1 base and J by 7 bases, and 8 bases separated the two germline ends. Per the germline V gene, CDR1 is LNHNV and CDR2 is YYDKDF (reference sequence). CDR3 sequence: CATSRGGANSPLHF. The DNA of the CDR3 is TGTGCCACCAGCAGAGGGGGGGCCAATTCACCCCTCCACTTT.

This clonotype has only a few counts. CDR3 bases: TGTGCCAGCAGCCTAGCGGGGGGGGCGAACACCGGGGAGCTGTTTTTT. This encodes CASSLAGGANTGELFF. The chain links TRBV11-3 to TRBJ2-2, with 12 bases that match TRBD2. Germline values: CDR1 SGHNT, CDR2 YENEEA. The trim removed 5 bases at V and 0 bases at J, leaving 1 base unmatched. The CDR3 is made up of 16 amino acids.

In this sample, this clonotype is medium-sized. The chain recombines TRBV7-2 with TRBJ1-1; the D is unclear. V shed 5 bases and J shed 1 base, with 17 bases lying between them. Looked up from germline, CDR1 is SGHTA and CDR2 is FQGNSA. There are 16 residues in the CDR3. CDR3 sequence: CASSPEAARANTEAFF. CDR3 sequence (DNA): TGTGCCAGCAGCCCAGAGGCGGCGAGGGCGAACACTGAAGCTTTCTTT. Full variable domain (outside the CDR3, taken from reference TRBV7-2 and TRBJ1-1): GAGVSQSPSNKVTEKGKDVELRCDPISGHTALYWYRQSLGQGLEFLIYFQGNSAPDKSGLPSDRFSAERTGGSVSTLTIQRTQQEDSAVYLCASSPEAARANTEAFFGQGTRLTVV.

This clonotype is medium-sized by share. CDR3 in DNA: TGTGCCAGCAGTTACTCGTCTAGACAGGGGGGCTATCAGCCCCAGCATTTT. Translation gives CASSYSSRQGGYQPQHF. The J gene is TRBJ1-5, the V gene TRBV6-6; 9 bases match TRBD1. The V gene's germline CDR1 is MNHNY and CDR2 SVGAGI (reference sequence). J was trimmed by 5 bases and V by 0 bases; bases with no gene match: 8. CDR3 length equals 17 residues.

This clonotype rates as medium-sized. V usage is TRBV7-9 and J usage is TRBJ1-2, with D hard to call. This CDR3 comprises 13 residues. The V end was cut by 7 bases, the J end by 8 bases, with 17 bases between. Germline V CDR1 and CDR2: SEHNR, FQNEAQ (reference sequence). CDR3: CASNPTPQTGYTF. DNA of the CDR3: TGTGCCAGCAACCCAACGCCCCAGACAGGCTACACCTTC.

The chain carries TRBV5-5 and TRBJ1-1, with a possible D match to TRBD1 (6 bases). Trimming stripped 2 bases from V and 0 bases from J, with 14 bases between. CDR1 is SGHKS, CDR2 YYEKEE, per germline (reference sequence). The CDR3 spans 16 residues. DNA for the CDR3: TGTGCCAGCAGCTTATTCGGGGGCCTTATGAACACTGAAGCTTTCTTT. Its translation: CASSLFGGLMNTEAFF.

V and J are TRBV19 and TRBJ2-1, with 12 bases matching TRBD2. Trimming cost V 3 bases and J 6 bases; bases outside gene matches: 9. The CDR3 totals 17 residues. From germline, CDR1 is LNHDA and CDR2 SQIVND (reference sequence). This CDR3 is CASSMGLAGHQGNEQFF. CDR3 DNA: TGTGCCAGTAGTATGGGACTAGCGGGCCACCAAGGCAATGAGCAGTTCTTC.

Details on this clonotype: A far larger clone is only one base removed, so a read error is likely. The J gene is TRBJ1-5, the V gene TRBV6-6; D remains unclear. Looked up from germline, CDR1 is MNHNY and CDR2 is SVGAGI (reference sequence). The CDR3 covers 13 residues. CDR3 residues: CARSYSGNQPQHF. The CDR3 DNA is TGTGCCAGGAGTTACTCCGGTAATCAGCCCCAGCATTTT.

Relative to its sample, this clonotype is medium-sized. The V call is TRBV5-6, the J call TRBJ1-5; weak D call: TRBD1 (5 bases). CDR3 length equals 15 residues. The germline V gene has CDR1 SGHDT and CDR2 YYEEEE. Between the trimmed V and J ends, which lost 0 bases and 4 bases, there was a span of 11 bases. The CDR3 protein is CASSLGDVGNQPQHF. The DNA of the CDR3 is TGTGCCAGCAGCTTGGGGGACGTCGGGAATCAGCCCCAGCATTTT.

There are a few counts of this clonotype. CDR3 nucleotide sequence: TGTGCCAGCAGTTTAGCGGGGAACTATGGCTACACCTTC. This gives the protein CASSLAGNYGYTF. This rearrangement joins TRBV12-3 or TRBV12-4 to TRBJ1-2; no firm D call. V was pared by 0 bases and J by 2 bases, with 4 bases between. CDR3 length equals 13 residues.

This clonotype rates as medium-sized (0.01 to 0.1%). V gene TRBV12-3 or TRBV12-4 combines with J gene TRBJ1-1, with D possibly TRBD1 on 5 matching bases. The CDR3 is made up of 15 amino acids. Trimming pared 5 bases from V and 1 base from J, leaving 14 bases between. The CDR3 coding sequence is TGTGCCAGCAGTCGAGACAGTTTACCGAACACTGAAGCTTTCTTT. It specifies CASSRDSLPNTEAFF.

This clonotype was detected ten times or more. The genes are TRBV3-1 and TRBJ1-3; a weak D match, TRBD1 (5 bases). The CDR3 is 16 residues long. Germline V gene lookup returns CDR1 LGHDT and CDR2 YNNKEL (reference sequence). The ends were cut back, 4 bases at V and 4 bases at J, with 17 bases in the middle. The CDR3 loop is CASSRRTAGTGNTIYF. Written as DNA, the CDR3 is TGTGCCAGCAGCCGCCGAACTGCCGGGACCGGAAACACCATATATTTT.

This clonotype is deemed medium-sized. This chain links TRBV7-2 with TRBJ1-2, with a weak D call TRBD1 (5 bases). The germline V and J ends were trimmed by 1 base and 7 bases, with 22 bases remaining between them. Germline V gene data show CDR1 as SGHTA and CDR2 as FQGNSA. The CDR3 consists of 17 residues. CDR3 sequence: CASSLDGSVVGGSGYTF. DNA for the CDR3: TGTGCCAGCAGCTTAGACGGATCAGTCGTGGGGGGGAGTGGCTACACCTTC.

Of note for this clonotype: An end of the junction does not agree with germline; a read error may underlie this. In DNA, the CDR3 is TGTGACAGCAGTTTGGTCCCCGGTAATGCTAACTATGGCTACACCTTC. Translating it yields CDSSLVPGNANYGYTF. The chain joins TRBV28 to TRBJ1-2; no definite D call. Looked up from germline, CDR1 is MDHEN and CDR2 is SYDVKM. The CDR3 runs to 16 residues.

As for this clonotype: A much larger clone is a single base away; this may be a read error. The chain has TRBV5-6 and TRBJ1-2; D is possibly TRBD1 (5 bases). In germline, CDR1 is SGHDT, CDR2 YYEEEE. There are 14 residues in the CDR3. In DNA, the CDR3 is TGTGTCAGCGGACACCGGGTATCACGCTATGGCTACACCTTC. This encodes CVSGHRVSRYGYTF.